This T cell receptor beta chain emerged from a study of blood T cell repertoires in COVID-19. Whole-study context: COVID-19 samples, acute and convalescent, were from the United States, Italy and Spain.

The cohort comprised adults aged about 18 to 90 years residing in 20 to 30 US areas. Self-reported history from a screening survey and questionnaire set each donor's cohort. This clone was counted at least ten times. Source study methods: Quantification of nucleated cells was approximated via reference gene primer amplification. Clones were read by immunoSEQ multiplex PCR, and TCRdb kept only the in-frame ones, dropping some. The DNA gave D and trimming, while V, J and clone size come from that table. The sample has some 210,000 clones, roughly 87% seen once. The clonotype originates from a man in his late teens or twenties with acute COVID-19. The sequencing input was PBMCs or T cells enriched from blood (not recorded which).

This CDR3 reads CASSLDVDRGGYGYTF. The CDR3 DNA follows: TGTGCCAGCAGCTTAGATGTGGACAGGGGTGGCTATGGCTACACCTTC. The V call is TRBV11-2, the J call TRBJ1-2, with 9 positions matching TRBD1. The CDR3 loop spans 16 amino acids. Germline CDR1 reads SGHAT; CDR2 reads FQNNGV. V dropped 0 bases and J dropped 4; count of bases not matched to a gene: 6.